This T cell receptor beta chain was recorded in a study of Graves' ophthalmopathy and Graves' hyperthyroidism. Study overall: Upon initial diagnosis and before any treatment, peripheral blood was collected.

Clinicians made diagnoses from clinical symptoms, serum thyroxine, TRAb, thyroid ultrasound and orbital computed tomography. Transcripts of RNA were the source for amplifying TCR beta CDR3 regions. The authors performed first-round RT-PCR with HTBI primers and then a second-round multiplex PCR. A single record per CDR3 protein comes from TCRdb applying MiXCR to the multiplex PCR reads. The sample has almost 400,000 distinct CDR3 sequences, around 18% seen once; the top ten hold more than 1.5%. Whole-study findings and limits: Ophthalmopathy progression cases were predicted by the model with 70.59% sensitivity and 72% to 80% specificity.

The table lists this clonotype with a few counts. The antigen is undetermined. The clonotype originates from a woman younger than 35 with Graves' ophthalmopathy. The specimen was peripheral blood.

The CDR3: CASSLVRRTGSRTDTQYF. The DNA for the CDR3 is TGTGCCAGCAGCTTAGTTAGGCGGACCGGGAGCCGAACAGATACGCAGTATTTT. The chain has TRBV11-2 and TRBJ2-3; D might be TRBD2 (6 bases). The CDR3 is 18 residues long. V lost 1 base to trimming and J lost 3 bases, with 20 bases between them. Germline V gene data show CDR1 as SGHAT and CDR2 as FQNNGV.